Sequencing of this T cell receptor beta chain was carried out in a study of blood T cell repertoires in COVID-19 (TCRdb year 2020). At the level of the whole study: Samples covering the acute and convalescent phases of COVID-19 were provided by collaborators in the United States, Italy and Spain. The prospective study material was composed of cDNA or gDNA derived from T cells, B-cell-depleted T cells, or PBMCs. Deeply sampled blood TCRbeta repertoires from subjects exposed to, actively infected with, or recovered from COVID-19 were included in the dataset. The repertoires were made available in a free public database intended to serve as a resource for research on the immune response to SARS-CoV-2. The samples were drawn from two sources: the first 160 participants of the ongoing ImmuneRACE study, and 1,254 subjects contributed by 6 global collaborators. The sample metadata nearly always contained a de-identified subject ID, COVID-19 status, age in years and sex. HLA class I and class II types, where available, came from metadata supplied by the sample provider rather than from assay-based typing. Summary of the overall study and its limitations: The quantity of clinical and demographic metadata differed by source and by participant and was supplied without curation.

The CDR3 spans 15 residues, from the cysteine through the phenylalanine. The DNA shown is the 45-base CDR3, in frame from base 1. For this clone: Its antigen remains unidentified. No quality values exist for individual bases; no much larger clone is one base distant.

Whole blood was collected in K2EDTA tubes by collaborating institutions according to the institutions' own protocols. For TCRbeta analysis, collaborator samples were shipped as frozen whole blood, as isolated PBMCs, or as DNA extracted from either sample type. TCRbeta CDR3 regions were amplified from genomic DNA using the immunoSEQ Assay, a bias-controlled multiplex PCR. On the study's bioinformatics: The number of nucleated cells in each sample was estimated by amplification of reference gene primers within the assay. To quantify the absolute abundance of each unique TCRbeta CDR3 rearrangement, sequence reads were collapsed and filtered. For each sample, productive Simpson clonality was calculated by taking the square root of Simpson's diversity index across productive rearrangements. TCRdb's version of the immuneACCESS table is confined to in-frame rearrangements and falls short of the full clone set. An unresolved V gene accounts for under half of the shortfall where checked; the remainder is of unknown origin. Clone size and V and J calls were adopted from that table, with D and trimming inferred from the DNA. The sample table lists a few hundred thousand clones, more than 70% of them with a count of one. The biggest ten clones account for 3.1% of the sample.

The TCR comes from a woman under 30 with acute or convalescent COVID-19. In this chain, TRBV21-1 is recombined with TRBJ1-5; the listed D gene, TRBD1, was not tested against the DNA. TRBV21-1 is given as a pseudogene. Sequenced input: peripheral blood. The CDR3 here reads CASTRQNRFNQPQHF. The sequence in DNA is TGTGCCAGCACCAGACAGAACCGTTTCAATCAGCCCCAGCATTTT.